This TCR beta chain was sequenced for a study of post-analysis software for immune sequencing data (dated by TCRdb to about 2015). About the study as a whole: Disease courses on record covered relapsing-remitting, secondary progressive and progressive-relapsing multiple sclerosis, though some patients had no subtype annotation. The patient repertoires were set against about eleven previously published healthy control repertoires from donors whose ages ranged from roughly 6 to 26 years. A subset of samples was prepared in parallel using single-end sample barcoding, then pooled and co-amplified after Illumina adapter ligation. The paper as a whole reports these results and caveats: Significantly lower normalized Chao1 diversity was found in multiple sclerosis patients than in controls, suggesting substantial peripheral T-cell clonal expansion. The multiple sclerosis patient group was slightly younger than the control group. When samples were clustered directly using the F measure, samples prepared in the same batch co-clustered strongly, which prompted a batch-effect correction.

To demonstrate the VDJtools post-analysis software, the study profiled TCR beta repertoires from the peripheral blood of about 13 young patients with multiple sclerosis. The patients with multiple sclerosis were children and adolescents between about 6 and 17 years of age. A word on this clonotype: Its cognate antigen has yet to be identified. No qualities accompany the bases; no much larger clone lies one base away.

The library was obtained by PCR. Data came from an Illumina HiSeq 2500. To reduce PCR and sequencing biases, unique molecular identifiers were incorporated into the TCR beta cDNA libraries. Every 1 to 10 million input T cells yielded approximately 500,000 cDNA molecules, meaning each molecule approximated one T cell. The same protocol used for the earlier healthy control dataset was applied to prepare and sequence the patient libraries. Within a given batch, samples were prepared together, multiplexed and sequenced on the same HiSeq lane. Per the original workflow: MIGEC handled the raw barcoded reads, throwing out single-read molecular identifier groups before consensus assembly and CDR3 extraction. Clonotype tables were post-analysed with VDJtools, normalizing diversity by down-sampling all datasets to the smallest sample size. In repertoire overlap clustering, CDR3 amino acid sequences, but not nucleotide sequences, were matched to correct batch-related cross-sample contamination. TCRdb ran its own pipeline on the public reads, namely fastp trimming at Q25 and MiXCR clone calling, and kept in-frame beta chains. One record per CDR3 amino acid sequence lists the most common genes and DNA. TCRdb assigned the V and J calls; the authors' analysis was not used. The sample contains roughly 170,000 distinct CDR3 sequences, approximately 31% of them found a single time. The ten largest account for approximately 1.5% of the sample.

This receptor was taken from a girl aged 10 to 17 with multiple sclerosis. Sequencing used blood.

The nucleotide sequence reads TGTGCCAGCAGTGAAGTTAGCAGGGGGGCCACTGAAGCTTTCTTT. Its amino acids are CASSEVSRGATEAFF. The V and J segments used are TRBV6-1 and TRBJ1-1; TRBD1 matches 7 bases in the middle. Relative to germline, V is missing 1 base and J is missing 4 bases, with 6 bases of the junction outside any gene match. From the germline V gene, CDR1 is MNHNS and CDR2 is SASEGT. The CDR3 has 15 amino acids, counting the end cysteine and phenylalanine. Only the CDR3 DNA stays, 45 bases, in frame from base 1.